A selection of T cell receptor beta chains follows, all from one sample in a study of CD8 T cells in ankylosing spondylitis. TCRdb re-called the 5' RACE reads through MiXCR, storing one row per CDR3 protein. This repertoire shows some 33,000 distinct CDR3 sequences, 14% found once; its top ten account for 36%. The sample consisted of blood. These TCRs come from a male donor with ankylosing spondylitis or in good health (not recorded which). Both conserved end residues are part of each CDR3. D genes are given only for firm matches. Size is omitted from some rows. Given values are once, few, many or a class for expanded clones.

j_gene,v_gene,d_gene,abundance,CDR3nt,CDR3aa
TRBJ2-2,TRBV18,TRBD2,-,TGTGCCAGCTCACCAGTGACTAGCGGGATGACCGGGGAGCTGTTTTTT,CASSPVTSGMTGELFF
TRBJ1-4,TRBV4-3,-,-,TGCGCCAGCAGCCAAGAGGCGGTGGCAGATGAAAAACTGTTTTTT,CASSQEAVADEKLFF
TRBJ1-4,TRBV3-1,-,-,TGTGCCAGCAGCCGGGAGGCTAACGAAAAACTGTTTTTT,CASSREANEKLFF
TRBJ1-1,TRBV30,TRBD1,-,TGTGCCTGGAGCGGACAGGGGAACACTGAAGCTTTCTTT,CAWSGQGNTEAFF
TRBJ1-6,TRBV7-9,-,-,TGTGCCAGCAGCGGAGGGTTATCATCACCCCTCCACTTT,CASSGGLSSPLHF
TRBJ2-1,TRBV7-6,-,-,TGTGCCAGCAGCTTCCTCACAGGGCTGCGCAATGAGCAGTTCTTC,CASSFLTGLRNEQFF
TRBJ2-2,TRBV7-6,-,-,TGTGCCAGCAGCGCTCAGGCGAACACCGGGGAGCTGTTTTTT,CASSAQANTGELFF
TRBJ2-2,TRBV7-3,-,-,TGTGCCAGCAGCGGATTGGGGGTGAACACCGGGGAGCTGTTTTTT,CASSGLGVNTGELFF
TRBJ2-7,TRBV9,-,few,TGTGCCAGCAGCCGAGTGGGGGAATCAGACGAGCAGTATTTC,CASSRVGESDEQYF
TRBJ2-2,TRBV11-1,-,-,TGTGCCAGCAGCAATGACCGCGCCGGGGAGCTGTTTTTT,CASSNDRAGELFF
TRBJ2-2,TRBV28,-,-,TGTGCCAGCAGTAATCTGCTCCCCGGGGAGCTGTTTTTT,CASSNLLPGELFF
TRBJ2-4,TRBV7-2,-,-,TGTGCCAGCAGCTTAGTTAGCAGAACCAAAAACATTCAGTACTTC,CASSLVSRTKNIQYF
TRBJ2-2,TRBV5-6,-,-,TGTGCCAGCAGCCCACTCAGGGATCACACCGGGGAGCTGTTTTTT,CASSPLRDHTGELFF
TRBJ2-5,TRBV5-1,TRBD1,-,TGCGCCAGCAGCGCAGAGGGGGCCCCGGTGGAGACCCAGTACTTC,CASSAEGAPVETQYF
TRBJ1-1,TRBV29-1,TRBD1,few,TGCAGCGCCCGGACAGGCACGAACACTGAAGCTTTCTTT,CSARTGTNTEAFF
TRBJ2-1,TRBV5-1,-,medium-sized,TGCGCCAGCAGCTTGCACAGCGAGCAGTCCAATGAGCAGTTCTTC,CASSLHSEQSNEQFF
TRBJ1-4,TRBV4-3,-,-,TGCGCCAGCAGCCAAGATCTGATTCAGGGTCAACTGTTTTTT,CASSQDLIQGQLFF
TRBJ2-2,TRBV14,-,few,TGTGCCAGCAGCCAAGATTGGTCGGGGGAGCTGTTTTTT,CASSQDWSGELFF
TRBJ2-1,TRBV6-2/TRBV6-3,TRBD2,-,TGTGCCAGCACCTTTAGCGGGAGGGCCGTCCCGGGGTCCTACAATGAGCAGTTCTTC,CASTFSGRAVPGSYNEQFF
TRBJ1-4,TRBV12-3/TRBV12-4,TRBD1,few,TGTGCCAGCAGTTTAACGGGACAGGGAAATGAAAAACTGTTTTTT,CASSLTGQGNEKLFF
TRBJ1-4,TRBV7-9,-,-,TGTGCCAGCAGCGGTGAAAAACTGTTTTTT,CASSGEKLFF
TRBJ1-2,TRBV6-5,-,-,TGTGCCAGCAGCCGATTTTGGGGAGATGGCTACACCTTC,CASSRFWGDGYTF
TRBJ2-1,TRBV25-1,TRBD1,-,TGTGCCAGCAGTGAATATCTAACAGGGGGCGTTGACAATGAGCAGTTCTTC,CASSEYLTGGVDNEQFF
TRBJ2-1,TRBV5-1,TRBD2,few,TGCGCCAGCAGCTTGGAGACTAGCGTCTTCAATGAGCAGTTCTTC,CASSLETSVFNEQFF
TRBJ2-7,TRBV27,TRBD2,-,TGTGCCAGCAGTTTATTGGGACTAGCGGGCTACGAGCAGTACTTC,CASSLLGLAGYEQYF
TRBJ2-2,TRBV6-2/TRBV6-3,-,-,TGTGCCAGCTCTTTCCGCGCTGACACCGGGGAGCTGTTTTTT,CASSFRADTGELFF
TRBJ2-4,TRBV20-1,TRBD1,few,TGCAGTGCTAGAGAGAGGGGGCTACTTAGCATTCAGTACTTC,CSARERGLLSIQYF
TRBJ1-5,TRBV7-2,TRBD1,-,TGTGCCAGCAGCCCACAGGGGGCGGATCAGCCCCAGCATTTT,CASSPQGADQPQHF
TRBJ2-7,TRBV20-1,TRBD2,many,TGCAGTGCTCAACTAGCGGGAGGTTCCTACGAGCAGTACTTC,CSAQLAGGSYEQYF
TRBJ2-2,TRBV5-1,-,-,TGCGCCAGCAGTGAGAGCACCGGGGAGCTGTTTTTT,CASSESTGELFF
TRBJ2-4,TRBV11-2,-,-,TGTGCCAGCAGCTTAGGAAGGAGTGCGGACATTCAGTACTTC,CASSLGRSADIQYF
TRBJ2-3,TRBV29-1,TRBD1,few,TGCAGCGTTGCACAGGGGATCACAGATACGCAGTATTTT,CSVAQGITDTQYF
TRBJ1-4,TRBV5-6,TRBD1,few,TGTGCCAGCAGCTCGCCGGGACAGACTAATGAAAAACTGTTTTTT,CASSSPGQTNEKLFF
TRBJ2-3,TRBV11-2,-,-,TGTGCCAGCAGCCCAACGGGGGATACGCAGTATTTT,CASSPTGDTQYF
TRBJ2-2,TRBV7-9,-,-,TGTGCCCCCAGGGAACTAAACACCGGGGAGCTGTTTTTT,CAPRELNTGELFF
TRBJ1-5,TRBV4-2,-,few,TGTGCCAGCAGCCAAGATAGGGCGAGAGGCAATCAGCCCCAGCATTTT,CASSQDRARGNQPQHF
TRBJ1-2,TRBV3-1,TRBD1,-,TGTGCCAGCAGCCTTGAGACAGGGGGGTATGGCTACACCTTC,CASSLETGGYGYTF
TRBJ2-3,TRBV5-4,TRBD2,-,TGTGCCAGCAGAGATGATAGCGGGAGGGGGATAGATACGCAGTATTTT,CASRDDSGRGIDTQYF
TRBJ1-5,TRBV20-1,-,few,TGCAGTGCTGCGCCCGAAGGCAGCAATCAGCCCCAGCATTTT,CSAAPEGSNQPQHF
TRBJ2-1,TRBV27,-,-,TGTGCCAGCAGTTTTAGTTCCTACAATGAGCAGTTCTTC,CASSFSSYNEQFF
TRBJ2-3,TRBV12-3/TRBV12-4,-,few,TGTGCCAGCAGTTCTCTACAGGGAACCGATACGCAGTATTTT,CASSSLQGTDTQYF
TRBJ1-2,TRBV10-3,-,-,TGTGCCATCAGTGAATACAGTAACTATGGCTACACCTTC,CAISEYSNYGYTF
TRBJ2-3,TRBV20-1,-,few,TGCAGTGCGCCGAAGGGGGCAGATACGCAGTATTTT,CSAPKGADTQYF
TRBJ1-5,TRBV28,-,few,TGTGCCAGCAGTTTTAACGGACGGAGACAGCCCCAGCATTTT,CASSFNGRRQPQHF
TRBJ2-3,TRBV11-2,-,few,TGTGCCAGCAGCTTAGGAGTTAATCGGCGCACAGATACGCAGTATTTT,CASSLGVNRRTDTQYF
TRBJ1-2,TRBV10-3,TRBD1,-,TGTGCCATCAGTGACAGGACAGGTGGCTACACCTTC,CAISDRTGGYTF
TRBJ1-1,TRBV5-1,TRBD1,few,TGCGCCAGCGGACAGGGGGCCCAAATGAACACTGAAGCTTTCTTT,CASGQGAQMNTEAFF
TRBJ2-1,TRBV5-1,-,many,TGCGCCAGCAGCTTCGCGGGAATTTACAATGAGCAGTTCTTC,CASSFAGIYNEQFF
TRBJ2-2,TRBV28,-,few,TGTGCCAGCATTACAGATACGAACACCGGGGAGCTGTTTTTT,CASITDTNTGELFF
TRBJ1-1,TRBV20-1,-,-,TGCAGTGCTAGGGACCCTCTAGGGCCCACTGAAGCTTTCTTT,CSARDPLGPTEAFF
TRBJ2-3,TRBV28,TRBD2,medium-sized,TGTGCCAGCAGACCGACTCTAGCGGGAGCAGATACGCAGTATTTT,CASRPTLAGADTQYF
TRBJ2-2,TRBV4-3,-,few,TGCGCCAGCAGCCGGACCACAGTGAACACCGGGGAGCTGTTTTTT,CASSRTTVNTGELFF
TRBJ1-4,TRBV15,-,-,TGTGCCACCAGCAGAACGCCTAATGAAAAACTGTTTTTT,CATSRTPNEKLFF